The clone carrying this TCR beta chain was seen more than once but under ten times. Unmatched junction bases numbered 16, after V lost 0 bases and J lost 9 bases. The CDR3 is 18 residues long. Per the germline V gene, CDR1 is MNHNS and CDR2 is SASEGT. Primers: 60 Vbeta forward and 13 Jbeta reverse. Some clones are missing from TCRdb's copy, which holds only in-frame ones; the method was immunoSEQ multiplex PCR. The sample contains 120,000 or so clones, 8% to 11% of which appear only once. The data originate from a study of cytomegalovirus exposure and HLA in healthy donors. The specimen sequenced was PBMCs. The sequence was obtained from a woman in her late teens or twenties in good health and CMV-seropositive. The chain carries TRBV6-1 and TRBJ2-7, with TRBD1 matching over 11 bases. CDR3 nucleotides: TGTGCCAGCAGTGAAGCGGGGTGGTGGACAGGGGGCAGAGAGGGGCAGTACTTC. Translating gives CASSEAGWWTGGREGQYF.